A single sample is the source of the 9 T cell receptor beta chains below, sequenced in a study of identical twins. Each CDR3 protein gets one entry after TCRdb re-called the 5' RACE reads with MiXCR. The sample records 1.5 million or so distinct CDR3 sequences, under 35% being singletons. Sequenced: cord blood. The receptors were sampled from a newborn girl in good health.

This clonotype occurred a few times. V gene TRBV25-1 combines with J gene TRBJ2-5, with D maybe TRBD1 (6 bases). The J call may be faulty, since TRBJ2-7 better matches the DNA end. CDR1 is MGHDK, CDR2 SYGVNS, per germline. This CDR3 has 12 residues. The CDR3 sequence is CASSEKTGEQYF. The CDR3 DNA follows: TGTGCCAGCAGTGAAAAGACAGGCGAGCAGTACTTC.

The chain recombines TRBV20-1 with TRBJ2-1; TRBD2 aligns across 9 bases. Germline CDR1 reads DFQATT; CDR2 reads SNEGSKA (reference sequence). V was pared by 1 base and J by 2 bases, with 3 bases of the junction left unmatched. This CDR3 has 15 residues. This CDR3 reads CSARGSGGTYNEQFF. The CDR3 bases are TGCAGTGCTAGAGGGAGCGGGGGGACCTACAATGAGCAGTTCTTC.

This clonotype was counted only a few times. The V and J genes are TRBV20-1 and TRBJ2-3, with 11 bases lining up with TRBD2. Per the germline V gene, CDR1 is DFQATT and CDR2 is SNEGSKA (reference sequence). This CDR3 is built from 16 residues. Losses at the gene ends were 0 bases for V and 0 bases for J; bases not matched to a gene: 2. In DNA form, the CDR3 reads TGCAGTGCTAGAGATGGGACTAGCGGTAGCACAGATACGCAGTATTTT. This encodes CSARDGTSGSTDTQYF.

This clonotype was counted ten times or more. This chain links TRBV12-3 or TRBV12-4 with TRBJ1-2, with 7 bases aligning to TRBD1. V dropped 3 bases and J dropped 4; count of bases not matched to a gene: 11. This CDR3 is built from 16 residues. CDR3 residues: CASSLGRQGALYGYTF. The CDR3 nucleotides are TGTGCCAGCAGTTTGGGAAGACAGGGTGCTCTCTATGGCTACACCTTC.

The chain is built from TRBV19 and TRBJ2-7, with 9 positions matching TRBD2. CDR1 is LNHDA, CDR2 SQIVND, per germline (reference sequence). V lost 2 bases, J lost 2 bases, and 4 bases stayed unmatched. There are 15 residues in the CDR3. CDR3 sequence: CASSISLAGTYEQYF. The CDR3 DNA is TGTGCCAGTAGTATATCGCTAGCGGGAACCTACGAGCAGTACTTC.

This chain links TRBV20-1 with TRBJ1-2; TRBD1 might be the D (5 bases). Trimming pared 5 bases from V and 7 bases from J, leaving 11 bases between. Germline CDR1 reads DFQATT; CDR2 reads SNEGSKA (reference sequence). There are 11 residues in the CDR3. The chain's CDR3 is CSAPRRAGYTF. CDR3 coding DNA: TGCAGTGCTCCACGCAGGGCTGGCTACACCTTC.

The rearrangement uses TRBV20-1 and TRBJ1-1, with D hard to call. There are 15 residues in the CDR3. Per the germline V gene, CDR1 is DFQATT and CDR2 is SNEGSKA (reference sequence). Trimming left V 0 bases short and J 0 bases short, with 11 bases between. CDR3 in amino acids: CSARDYNSMNTEAFF. The CDR3 DNA follows: TGCAGTGCTAGAGATTACAACAGCATGAACACTGAAGCTTTCTTT.

This clonotype was counted only a few times. The chain is built from TRBV7-9 and TRBJ1-1, with D possibly matching TRBD1 (5 bases). With 6 bases removed from V and 5 bases from J, the gap between germline ends came to 13 bases. The CDR3 is 13 amino acids. Germline-derived CDR1 and CDR2 are SEHNR and FQNEAQ (reference sequence). In DNA, the CDR3 is TGTGCCAGCAGTTACCCTGCAGGGACTGAAGCTTTCTTT. This translates into CASSYPAGTEAFF.

This clonotype has a handful of counts. V and J are TRBV6-5 and TRBJ1-1; 8 bases match TRBD1. Germline V gene data show CDR1 as MNHEY and CDR2 as SVGAGI. V dropped 6 bases and J dropped 0; count of bases not matched to a gene: 9. CDR3 size: 16 residues. The CDR3 sequence: CASSFDRGNMNTEAFF. The DNA for the CDR3 is TGTGCCAGCAGCTTTGACAGGGGTAACATGAACACTGAAGCTTTCTTT.